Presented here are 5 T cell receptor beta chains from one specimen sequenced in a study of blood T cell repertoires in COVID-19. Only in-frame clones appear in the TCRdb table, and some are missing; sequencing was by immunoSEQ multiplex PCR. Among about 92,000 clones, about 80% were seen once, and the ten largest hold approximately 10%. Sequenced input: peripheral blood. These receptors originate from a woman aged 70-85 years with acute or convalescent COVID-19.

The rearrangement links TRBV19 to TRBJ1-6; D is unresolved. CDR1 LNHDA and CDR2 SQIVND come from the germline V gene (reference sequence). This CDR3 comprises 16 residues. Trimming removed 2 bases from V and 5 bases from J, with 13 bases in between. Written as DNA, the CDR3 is TGTGCCAGTAGTATAATACCGGGAACTAATAATTCACCCCTCCACTTT. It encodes CASSIIPGTNNSPLHF.

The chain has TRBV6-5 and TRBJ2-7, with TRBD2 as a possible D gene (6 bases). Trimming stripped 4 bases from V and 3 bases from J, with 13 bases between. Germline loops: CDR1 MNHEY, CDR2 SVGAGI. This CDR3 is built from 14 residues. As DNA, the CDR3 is TGTGCCAGCAGTTCTAAACTAGCCCTCTACGAGCAGTACTTC. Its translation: CASSSKLALYEQYF.

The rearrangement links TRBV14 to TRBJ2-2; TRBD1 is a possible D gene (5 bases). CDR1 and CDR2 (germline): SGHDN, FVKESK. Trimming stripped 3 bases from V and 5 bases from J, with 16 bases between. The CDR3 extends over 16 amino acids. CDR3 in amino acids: CASSQLDTGWTGELFF. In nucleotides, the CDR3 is TGTGCCAGCAGCCAGTTGGACACCGGCTGGACCGGGGAGCTGTTTTTT.

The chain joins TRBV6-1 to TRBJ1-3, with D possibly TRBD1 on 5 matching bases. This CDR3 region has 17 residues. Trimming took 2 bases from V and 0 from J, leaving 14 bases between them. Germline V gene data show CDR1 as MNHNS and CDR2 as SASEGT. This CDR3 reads CASSEQGLRLSGNTIYF. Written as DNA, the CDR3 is TGTGCCAGCAGTGAACAGGGACTCCGCCTCTCTGGAAACACCATATATTTT.

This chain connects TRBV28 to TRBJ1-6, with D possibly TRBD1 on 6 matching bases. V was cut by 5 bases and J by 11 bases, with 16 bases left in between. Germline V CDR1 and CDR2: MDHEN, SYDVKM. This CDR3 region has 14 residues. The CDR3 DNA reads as TGTGCCAGCAGTCCTCGACAGGTTTGGCCACCCCTCCACTTT. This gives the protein CASSPRQVWPPLHF.